This TCR beta chain is from a study of blood T cells in healthy people across ages (dated by TCRdb to between 2014 and 2016). Background on the whole study: In model experiments, template switching captured about one uniquely barcoded TCR beta cDNA molecule for every two T cells. Age-related changes in TCR beta repertoire diversity were measured in the study by deep sequencing normalized with unique cDNA molecular identifiers. The donors were divided into four age groups: young (average around 17 years), middle-aged (about 39), aged (about 62) and long-lived (roughly 82). To avoid experimental bias, donors of different ages were spread randomly across the sequencing lanes. Using the same blood draw, the study looked at two additional independent replicas of 1 million unique cDNA reads for two donors, one aged 18 to 30 and the other aged 80 or older. Study-wide findings and limitations: Bulk unsorted PBMC profiling prevented conclusive comparison of naive and antigen-experienced compartments. Estimates of total diversity based on one million sequenced T cells were considered lower bounds and underestimates. Because the CMV infection status of the donors was unknown, age-related changes in expanded clonotypes may potentially have been confounded. Observed TCR beta diversity per million T cells fell roughly linearly with age, and a significant reduction was already apparent by age around 40. The percentage of naive T cells measured by flow cytometry correlated strongly with observed TCR beta diversity. Compared with the aged group, the long-lived group had more naive CD4+ T cells, fewer expanded clones and increased TCR diversity, a pattern suggesting age selection.

The donors were 40 or so Caucasian individuals from Russia, aged roughly 6 to 100 years, who were systemically healthy. Each donor gave 8 to 10 milliliters of peripheral blood, drawn into EDTA-treated Vacutainer tubes. Ficoll-Paque density-gradient centrifugation was used to isolate PBMCs, with at least 7 million per sample. Trizol reagent was used to extract total RNA from PBMCs, with at least 6 micrograms per sample. For every donor, flow cytometry on a PBMC aliquot measured the percentage of naive CD45RAhigh/CD27high T cells. About this clonotype: The antigen this receptor binds is unknown. Base qualities are not recorded, but no much larger clone differs from it by a single base.

The CDR3 runs 16 residues from the cysteine to the phenylalanine. Of all the DNA, just the CDR3 is kept, 48 bases in frame from base 1. Sequences LGHNA (CDR1) and YSLEER (CDR2) are obtained from the germline V gene. Trimming leaves V shorter by 1 base and J shorter by 0 bases, with the junction holding 4 bases beyond the gene matches. Receptor libraries were prepared by 5' RACE. TCRdb shows the sequencer as Illumina HiSeq 2500. A second about 7 to 11 cycle PCR used a sample-barcoded 5' primer and a J-beta primer mix. Each TCR beta cDNA molecule received a unique molecular identifier from a template-switch 5' adaptor carrying 12 random nucleotides. At least 2.5 million CDR3-containing paired-end reads were obtained from each sample. First-strand cDNA was synthesized from all RNA with the Mint cDNA synthesis kit, primed by a TRBC-specific oligonucleotide. Following uracil-DNA glycosylase treatment, all cDNA underwent a first 18-cycle PCR with the universal primers M1SS and BC2_uni_R. As for how the authors treated the data: For normalization, 1 million high-quality reads, each with a distinct molecular identifier, were randomly selected from each sample. Reads with shared molecular identifiers were discarded instead of being binned into consensus sequences. CDR3 identification, clonotype clustering and error correction used MiTCR with a Q25 quality threshold and the strictest error-elimination algorithm. A nonparametric unseen species model with Euler transformation was used to estimate lower-bound total TCR beta diversity. TCRdb reprocessed the public reads (quality trimming at Q25 with fastp, clone calling with MiXCR) and kept in-frame beta chains. Merged by CDR3 protein, the rows form single entries marked with the most common genes and DNA. These V and J calls are TCRdb output, not the study's own analysis. This sample is represented by 2 million or so distinct CDR3 sequences; less than 50% of them were singletons. 2.1% of the sample lies in the top ten.

Sequenced input: blood. This TCR was sampled from a woman aged 40-49 years in good health. The receptor chain draws on TRBV4-3 and TRBJ2-3, with TRBD2 identical over 7 junction bases. The DNA sequence reads TGCGCCAGCAGCCAAGCGCGGGGGAGAAGCACAGATACGCAGTATTTT. Its coded protein is CASSQARGRSTDTQYF.